Detailed here is one T cell receptor beta chain. The CDR3 covers 13 residues. V was clipped by 5 bases and J by 1 base; unmatched bases: 0. In germline, CDR1 is SGHNT, CDR2 YENEEA. The data stem from a study of blood T cell repertoires in COVID-19. Study details: Spain, Italy and the United States supplied samples that represented acute and convalescent COVID-19. The analysed material was cDNA or gDNA that came from T cells, B-cell-depleted T cells, or PBMCs.

Original processing notes: Nucleated cell number was recorded as an estimate derived from reference gene primer amplification. Libraries were prepared by immunoSEQ multiplex PCR; TCRdb keeps only in-frame clonotypes and omits some of them. That table furnishes V, J and clone size, whereas the DNA furnished D and trimming. The table shows about 170,000 clones, with about 74% occurring only once. The chain has TRBV11-3 and TRBJ1-1; TRBD1 aligns across 8 bases. Specimen: peripheral blood. The source of this sequence is a woman older than 75 with acute or convalescent COVID-19. The CDR3 loop reads CASSGQGNTEAFF. Written as DNA, the CDR3 is TGTGCCAGCAGCGGACAGGGGAACACTGAAGCTTTCTTT.